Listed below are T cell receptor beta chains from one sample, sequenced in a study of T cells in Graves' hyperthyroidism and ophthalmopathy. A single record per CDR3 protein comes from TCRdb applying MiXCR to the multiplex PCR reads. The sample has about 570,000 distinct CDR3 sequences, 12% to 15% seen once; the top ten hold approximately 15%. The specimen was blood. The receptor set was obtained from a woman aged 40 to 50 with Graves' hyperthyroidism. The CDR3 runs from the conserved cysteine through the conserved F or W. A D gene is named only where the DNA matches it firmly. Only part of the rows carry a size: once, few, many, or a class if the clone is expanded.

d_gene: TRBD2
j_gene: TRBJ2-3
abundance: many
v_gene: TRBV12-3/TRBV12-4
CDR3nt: TGTGCCAGCAGTCCCCGTGGTAGCGGGAGCACAGATACGCAGTATTTT
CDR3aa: CASSPRGSGSTDTQYF

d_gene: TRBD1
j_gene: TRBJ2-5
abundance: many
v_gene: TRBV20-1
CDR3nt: TGCAGTGCTAGAGACCCGACAGGGGTCTGGGTAGAGACCCAGTACTTC
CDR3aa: CSARDPTGVWVETQYF

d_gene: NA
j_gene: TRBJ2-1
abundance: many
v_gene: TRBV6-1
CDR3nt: TGTGCCAGCAGAACCGAGCGGGCTGCATCCTACAATGAGCAGTTCTTC
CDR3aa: CASRTERAASYNEQFF

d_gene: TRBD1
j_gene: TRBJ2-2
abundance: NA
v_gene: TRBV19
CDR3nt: TGTGCCAGTAGCGAGGGAAGGGGGCGATCCGGGGAGCTGTTTTTT
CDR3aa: CASSEGRGRSGELFF

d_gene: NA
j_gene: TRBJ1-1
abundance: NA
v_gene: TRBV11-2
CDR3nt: TGTGCCAGCAGCCCGGGACGGGGGGGCACTGAAGCTTTCTTT
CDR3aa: CASSPGRGGTEAFF

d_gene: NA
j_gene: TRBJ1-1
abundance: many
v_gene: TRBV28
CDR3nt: TGTGCCAGCAGTTGGGCGAGCACTGAAGCTTTCTTT
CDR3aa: CASSWASTEAFF

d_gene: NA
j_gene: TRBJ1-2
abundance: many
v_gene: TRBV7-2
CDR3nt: TGTGCCAGTATGACAGGTTCTAACTATGGCTACACCTTC
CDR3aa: CASMTGSNYGYTF

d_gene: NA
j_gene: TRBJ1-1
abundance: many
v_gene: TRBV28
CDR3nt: TGTGCCAGCACCAAGGGAGGCAACACTGAAGCTTTCTTT
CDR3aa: CASTKGGNTEAFF

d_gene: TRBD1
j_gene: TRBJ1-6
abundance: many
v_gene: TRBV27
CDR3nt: TGTGCCAGCAGTTTATTGGGACAGGGTACTTCACCCCTCCACTTT
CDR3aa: CASSLLGQGTSPLHF

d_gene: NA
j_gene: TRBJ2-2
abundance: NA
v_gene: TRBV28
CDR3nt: TGTGCGTGCAGGGCGAACACCGGGGAGCTGTTTTTT
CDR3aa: CACRANTGELFF

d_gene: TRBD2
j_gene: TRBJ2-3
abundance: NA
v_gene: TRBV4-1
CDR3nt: TGCGCCAGCAGCCACCCCGCGCGCGGGAGAAAGGAAAATACGCAGTATTTT
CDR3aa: CASSHPARGRKENTQYF

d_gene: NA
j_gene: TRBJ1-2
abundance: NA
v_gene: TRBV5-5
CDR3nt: TGTGCCAGCGGCCGGGACCCAATCTCAGGCTATGGCTACACCTTC
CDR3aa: CASGRDPISGYGYTF

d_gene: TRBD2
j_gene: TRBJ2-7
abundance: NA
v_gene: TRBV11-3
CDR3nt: TGTGCCAGCAGCTCTTACGGCGGGAGGGCCTACGAGCAGTACTTC
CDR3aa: CASSSYGGRAYEQYF

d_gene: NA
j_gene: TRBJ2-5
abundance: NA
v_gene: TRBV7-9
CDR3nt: TGTGCCAGCAGCCCGCGGGCTCCTCAAGAGACCCAGTACTTC
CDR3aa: CASSPRAPQETQYF

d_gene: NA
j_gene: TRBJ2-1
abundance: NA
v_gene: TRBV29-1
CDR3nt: TGCAGCGTTGAAAGGCCAGACAATGAGCAGTTCTTC
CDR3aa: CSVERPDNEQFF

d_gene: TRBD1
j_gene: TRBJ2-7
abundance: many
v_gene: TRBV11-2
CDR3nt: TGTGCCAGCAGCATGACAGGGAACGCCTACGAGCAGTACTTC
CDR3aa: CASSMTGNAYEQYF

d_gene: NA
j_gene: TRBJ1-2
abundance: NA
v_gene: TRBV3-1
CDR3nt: TGTGCCAGCAGCCAAGAGTTTCTCAATCGGGACCGACATGGCTACACCTTC
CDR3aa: CASSQEFLNRDRHGYTF

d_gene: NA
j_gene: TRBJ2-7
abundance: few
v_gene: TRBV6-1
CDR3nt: TGTGCCAGCAGTGAAGCTAATGGCGACGGCTACGAGCAGTACTTC
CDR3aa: CASSEANGDGYEQYF

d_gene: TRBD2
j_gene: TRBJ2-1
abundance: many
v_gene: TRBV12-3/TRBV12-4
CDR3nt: TGTGCCAGCAGTTCGAAACTAGCGGCTCACCGCTCCTACAATGAGCAGTTCTTC
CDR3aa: CASSSKLAAHRSYNEQFF

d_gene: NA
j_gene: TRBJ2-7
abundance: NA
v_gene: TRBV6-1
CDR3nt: TGTGCCAGCAGTGAAGACCCCGGGACGAACGAGCAGTACTTC
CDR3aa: CASSEDPGTNEQYF

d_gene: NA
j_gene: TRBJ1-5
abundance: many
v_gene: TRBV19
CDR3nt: TGTGCCAGTAGGACCGGGACTCCCGGAATGGCTAGCAATCAGCCCCAGCATTTT
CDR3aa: CASRTGTPGMASNQPQHF

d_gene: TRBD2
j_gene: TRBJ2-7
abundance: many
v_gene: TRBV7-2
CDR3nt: TGTGCCAGCAGCTCGGGACTAGCGGGAGGGGTAGAGCAGTACTTC
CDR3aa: CASSSGLAGGVEQYF

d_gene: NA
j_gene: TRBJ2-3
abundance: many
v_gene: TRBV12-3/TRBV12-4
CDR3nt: TGTGCCAGCAGTTTAGCGATCATAGATACGCAGTATTTT
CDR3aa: CASSLAIIDTQYF

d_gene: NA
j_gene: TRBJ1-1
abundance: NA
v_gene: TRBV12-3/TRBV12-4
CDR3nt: TGTGCCAGCAGGCCCAGAGGGGGCACTGAAGCTTTCTTT
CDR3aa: CASRPRGGTEAFF

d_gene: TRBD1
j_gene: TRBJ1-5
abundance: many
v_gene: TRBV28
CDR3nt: TGTGCCAGCAATGACAGGGAAGGGCAGCCCCAGCATTTT
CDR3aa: CASNDREGQPQHF

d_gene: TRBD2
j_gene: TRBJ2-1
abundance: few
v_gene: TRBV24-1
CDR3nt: TGTGCCACCAGTGACTCCGGGACTAGCGGGAGAGGTGGCAATGAGCAGTTCTTC
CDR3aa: CATSDSGTSGRGGNEQFF